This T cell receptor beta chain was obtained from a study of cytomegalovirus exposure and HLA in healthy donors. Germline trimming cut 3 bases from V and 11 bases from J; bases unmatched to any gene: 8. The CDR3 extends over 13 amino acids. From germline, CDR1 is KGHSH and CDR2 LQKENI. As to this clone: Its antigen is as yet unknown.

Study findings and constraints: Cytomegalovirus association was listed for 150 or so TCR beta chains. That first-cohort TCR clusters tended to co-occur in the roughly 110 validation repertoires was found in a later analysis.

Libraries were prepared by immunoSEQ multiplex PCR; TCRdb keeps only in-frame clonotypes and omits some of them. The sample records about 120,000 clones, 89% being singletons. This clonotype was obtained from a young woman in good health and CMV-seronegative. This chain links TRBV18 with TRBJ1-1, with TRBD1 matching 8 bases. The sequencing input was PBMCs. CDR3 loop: CASSPFQGAHAFF. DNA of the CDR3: TGTGCCAGCTCACCGTTCCAGGGGGCGCATGCTTTCTTT.